This T cell receptor beta chain was identified in a study of human T cells and chemical hapten exposure. TCRdb reanalysed the RACE reads using MiXCR and keeps one entry per CDR3 protein. The top ten hold approximately 3.3% of the sample, which has 80,000 to 100,000 distinct CDR3 sequences, roughly a tenth seen once. Time point noted: pre-sensitization, week 0. Regarding treatment: therapeutic diphenylcyclopropenone sensitization with weekly scalp DPC. V dropped 2 bases and J dropped 4 bases, with 8 bases sitting between them. The germline V gene encodes CDR1 MDHEN and CDR2 SYDVKM. The CDR3 contains 13 residues.

The source is a woman in her fifties or sixties with alopecia areata. Some clones in this sample may be carry-over from other donors' samples. The material was whole blood, obtained in connection with sensitization to the hapten diphenylcyclopropenone (DPC). J is TRBJ1-2 and V is TRBV28; D gene unclear. CDR3 sequence: CASSLTAFYGYTF. The CDR3 DNA is TGTGCCAGCAGTTTAACAGCCTTCTATGGCTACACCTTC.